The rows below give T cell receptor beta chains drawn from one sample of a study of control samples from healthy donors and cancer patients. Data came from immunoSEQ multiplex PCR; TCRdb stores just in-frame clones and leaves some out. This table holds about 100,000 clones, around four fifths found once. The material sequenced was blood. Receptors were obtained from a man aged 25 to 45 in good health. CDR3s include the opening cysteine and the closing phenylalanine or tryptophan. Each record gives: J gene, CDR3 length, D gene, clone size, V gene, CDR3 protein, CDR3 DNA. D genes are given only for firm matches. Size tells how often a clone was seen (once, few, many) or the class of an expanded clone, and some rows leave it out.

TRBJ1-3	14	NA	NA	TRBV27	CASSPHLQGNTIYF	TGTGCCAGCAGCCCCCACCTTCAGGGAAACACCATATATTTT
TRBJ1-1	13	NA	once	TRBV7-8	CASSIQGITEAFF	TGTGCCAGCAGCATACAGGGAATCACTGAAGCTTTCTTT
TRBJ1-2	14	TRBD1	NA	TRBV25-1	CASRPDRARNGYTF	TGTGCCAGCAGGCCGGACAGGGCGCGAAATGGCTACACCTTC
TRBJ1-5	13	NA	NA	TRBV19	CASSTPGYQPQHF	TGTGCCAGTAGTACCCCCGGATATCAGCCCCAGCATTTT
TRBJ2-5	14	NA	NA	TRBV27	CASRRASWGETQYF	TGTGCCAGCAGACGGGCCTCCTGGGGAGAGACCCAGTACTTC
TRBJ1-1	15	NA	NA	TRBV30	CAWSVMAQSDTEAFF	TGTGCCTGGAGTGTAATGGCCCAGTCGGACACTGAAGCTTTCTTT
TRBJ1-5	15	NA	once	TRBV28	CASSLVRDPNQPQHF	TGTGCCAGCAGTCTCGTCCGGGACCCTAATCAGCCCCAGCATTTT
TRBJ2-5	14	NA	NA	TRBV3-1/TRBV3-2	CASSETGPQETQYF	TGTGCCAGCAGCGAAACCGGTCCGCAAGAGACCCAGTACTTC
TRBJ1-2	15	NA	NA	TRBV5-6	CASSFRRNAAYGYTF	TGTGCCAGCAGCTTCCGCAGAAACGCTGCCTATGGCTACACCTTC
TRBJ2-7	14	NA	NA	TRBV2	CASSKDMGPYEQYF	TGTGCCAGCAGTAAAGACATGGGCCCTTACGAGCAGTACTTC
TRBJ1-5	13	NA	once	TRBV6-4	CASSVEQNQPQHF	TGTGCCAGCAGTGTAGAACAGAATCAGCCCCAGCATTTT
TRBJ1-2	12	NA	NA	TRBV15	CATSGILGGYTF	TGTGCCACCAGCGGGATCCTCGGTGGCTACACCTTC
TRBJ1-1	11	NA	NA	TRBV2	CASSARGRAFF	TGTGCCAGCAGTGCGAGGGGAAGAGCTTTCTTT
TRBJ2-3	15	TRBD1	NA	TRBV9	CASSVRDSRTDTQYF	TGTGCCAGCAGCGTAAGGGACAGTCGCACAGATACGCAGTATTTT
TRBJ2-3	16	NA	NA	TRBV5-1	CASSLGGGATTDTQYF	TGCGCCAGCAGCTTGGGTGGCGGGGCAACCACAGATACGCAGTATTTT
TRBJ2-5	11	TRBD2	NA	TRBV6-4	CASSTSEEQYF	TGTGCCAGCAGTACTAGCGAGGAGCAGTACTTC
TRBJ2-3	13	NA	NA	TRBV6-5	CASSPWRKDTQYF	TGTGCCAGCAGCCCCTGGAGAAAAGATACGCAGTATTTT
TRBJ2-5	14	NA	NA	TRBV27	CASSPGQNQETQYF	TGTGCCAGCAGCCCCGGGCAGAACCAAGAGACCCAGTACTTC
TRBJ1-4	12	NA	NA	TRBV28	CASKRSNEKLFF	TGTGCCAGCAAACGGTCTAATGAAAAACTGTTTTTT
TRBJ2-3	15	NA	NA	TRBV6-6	CASSRRLESTDTQYF	TGTGCCAGCAGCCGGCGACTAGAGAGCACAGATACGCAGTATTTT
TRBJ1-5	14	NA	NA	TRBV7-9	CASSYDGGYQPQHF	TGTGCCAGCAGCTATGACGGAGGATATCAGCCCCAGCATTTT
TRBJ2-7	14	TRBD1	NA	TRBV10-3	CAISEATGGYEQYF	TGTGCCATCAGTGAAGCCACAGGGGGCTACGAGCAGTACTTC
TRBJ1-2	13	NA	NA	TRBV5-4	CASSLWAEAGYTF	TGTGCCAGCAGCTTGTGGGCAGAGGCTGGCTACACCTTC
TRBJ1-3	17	NA	NA	TRBV4-2	CASSQGTQRGSGNTIYF	TGTGCCAGCAGCCAAGGAACCCAGAGGGGGTCTGGAAACACCATATATTTT
TRBJ2-3	16	NA	NA	TRBV11-2	CASSLGRQAITDTQYF	TGTGCCAGCAGCTTAGGTCGACAGGCAATCACAGATACGCAGTATTTT
TRBJ1-4	14	NA	few	TRBV21-1	CASSNVAPGEKLFF	TGTGCCAGCAGCAATGTAGCACCTGGAGAAAAACTGTTTTTT
TRBJ2-7	14	NA	NA	TRBV6-1	CASSEAGYAYEQYF	TGTGCCAGCAGTGAAGCCGGGTACGCCTACGAGCAGTACTTC
TRBJ1-4	15	TRBD1	NA	TRBV4-1	CASSLSGGLNEKLFF	TGCGCCAGCAGCCTGTCAGGGGGCCTAAATGAAAAACTGTTTTTT
TRBJ2-2	16	TRBD2	NA	TRBV28	CASSPEGLVGTGELFF	TGTGCCAGCAGTCCAGAGGGACTAGTCGGCACCGGGGAGCTGTTTTTT
TRBJ2-7	12	TRBD1	NA	TRBV30	CASNRGSYEQYF	TGTGCCTCGAACAGGGGCTCCTACGAGCAGTACTTC
TRBJ1-4	14	TRBD1	NA	TRBV6-5	CASTRGPGNEKLFF	TGTGCCAGCACCAGGGGGCCGGGAAATGAAAAACTGTTTTTT
TRBJ2-5	13	NA	NA	TRBV15	CATSRGGIETQYF	TGTGCCACCAGCAGAGGGGGGATAGAGACCCAGTACTTC
TRBJ2-5	15	TRBD1	NA	TRBV11-2	CASSSHGQAQETQYF	TGTGCCAGCAGCTCCCACGGACAGGCCCAAGAGACCCAGTACTTC
TRBJ1-2	15	NA	NA	TRBV21-1	CASSKYEPQNYGYTF	TGTGCCAGCAGCAAATACGAGCCTCAGAACTATGGCTACACCTTC
TRBJ1-2	14	NA	NA	TRBV7-3	CASSLTGAGYGYTF	TGTGCCAGCAGCTTAACGGGAGCGGGCTATGGCTACACCTTC
TRBJ1-6	16	NA	few	TRBV7-2	CASSPGPISYNSPLHF	TGTGCCAGCAGCCCTGGGCCAATCTCCTATAATTCACCCCTCCACTTT
TRBJ2-1	11	NA	NA	TRBV7-2	CASSPINEQFF	TGTGCCAGCAGCCCGATAAATGAGCAGTTCTTC
TRBJ2-7	12	NA	NA	TRBV5-6	CASSRPGNEQYF	TGTGCCAGCAGCCGTCCAGGGAACGAGCAGTACTTC
TRBJ2-3	17	TRBD2	NA	TRBV3-1/TRBV3-2	CASSSRTSGGRTDTQYF	TGTGCCAGCAGCTCACGGACTAGCGGGGGCCGCACAGATACGCAGTATTTT
TRBJ1-3	14	NA	NA	TRBV19	CASSIADSGNTIYF	TGTGCCAGTAGTATAGCTGACTCTGGAAACACCATATATTTT
TRBJ1-4	14	NA	NA	TRBV18	CASSPTPWDEKLFF	TGTGCCAGCTCACCGACCCCTTGGGATGAAAAACTGTTTTTT
TRBJ2-5	14	NA	NA	TRBV19	CATGSASGQETQYF	TGTGCCACCGGGTCCGCCTCAGGCCAAGAGACCCAGTACTTC
TRBJ1-5	13	TRBD1	few	TRBV19	CASSRTGGQPQHF	TGTGCCAGTAGTAGGACAGGCGGTCAGCCCCAGCATTTT
TRBJ2-3	16	NA	NA	TRBV7-3	CASSFGGLAGTDTQYF	TGTGCCAGCAGCTTCGGGGGATTGGCGGGCACAGATACGCAGTATTTT
TRBJ1-1	14	NA	NA	TRBV5-1	CASSLVTGRTEAFF	TGCGCCAGCAGCTTGGTTACGGGTCGGACTGAAGCTTTCTTT
TRBJ2-5	16	TRBD2	NA	TRBV13	CASSSTSGGWRETQYF	TGTGCCAGCAGCTCAACTAGCGGGGGTTGGAGAGAGACCCAGTACTTC
TRBJ2-6	13	NA	once	TRBV27	CASSPRGANVLTF	TGTGCCAGCAGTCCCCGGGGGGCCAACGTCCTGACTTTC
TRBJ1-5	17	NA	NA	TRBV11-3	CASSLVAVRHSNQPQHF	TGTGCCAGCAGCTTAGTCGCCGTCAGGCATAGCAATCAGCCCCAGCATTTT
TRBJ2-7	15	NA	once	TRBV18	CASSPDSPTSYEQYF	TGTGCCAGCTCACCAGACAGTCCAACGTCCTACGAGCAGTACTTC
TRBJ1-2	13	NA	NA	TRBV30	CAWSVRTDYGYTF	TGTGCCTGGAGTGTAAGGACGGACTATGGCTACACCTTC